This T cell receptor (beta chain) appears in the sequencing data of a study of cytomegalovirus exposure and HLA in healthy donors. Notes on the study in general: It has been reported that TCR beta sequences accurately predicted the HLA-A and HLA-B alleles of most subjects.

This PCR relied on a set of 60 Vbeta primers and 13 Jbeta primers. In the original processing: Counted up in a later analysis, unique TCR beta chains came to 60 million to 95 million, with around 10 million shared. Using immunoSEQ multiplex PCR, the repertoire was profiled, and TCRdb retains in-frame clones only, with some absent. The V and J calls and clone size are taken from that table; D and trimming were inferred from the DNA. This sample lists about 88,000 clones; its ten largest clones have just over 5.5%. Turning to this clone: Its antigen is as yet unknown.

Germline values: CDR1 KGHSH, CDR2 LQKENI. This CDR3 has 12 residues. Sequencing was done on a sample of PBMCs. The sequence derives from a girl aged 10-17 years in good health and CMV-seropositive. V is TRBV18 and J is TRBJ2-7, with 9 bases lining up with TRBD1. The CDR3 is CASSSGQGRNWV. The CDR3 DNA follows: TGTGCCAGCTCATCCGGACAGGGGCGTAATTGGGTC.